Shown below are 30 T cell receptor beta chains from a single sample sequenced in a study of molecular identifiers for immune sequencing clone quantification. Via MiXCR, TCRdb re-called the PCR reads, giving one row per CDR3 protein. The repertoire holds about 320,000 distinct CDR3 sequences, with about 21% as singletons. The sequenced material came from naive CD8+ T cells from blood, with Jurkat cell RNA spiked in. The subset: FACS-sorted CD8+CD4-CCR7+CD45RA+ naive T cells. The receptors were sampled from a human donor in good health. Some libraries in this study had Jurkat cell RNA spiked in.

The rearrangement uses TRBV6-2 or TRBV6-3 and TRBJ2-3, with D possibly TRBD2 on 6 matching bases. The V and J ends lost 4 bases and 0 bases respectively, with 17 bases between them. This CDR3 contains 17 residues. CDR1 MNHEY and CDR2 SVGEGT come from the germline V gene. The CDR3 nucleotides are TGTGCCAGCAGTTTCCTTGCAGCGGGCCTTAGCACAGATACGCAGTATTTT. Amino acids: CASSFLAAGLSTDTQYF.

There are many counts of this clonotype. The CDR3 sequence: CASRKGVDTQYF. The CDR3 DNA sequence: TGTGCCAGCAGAAAAGGGGTGGATACGCAGTATTTT. The chain has TRBV6-1 and TRBJ2-3; tentatively, D is TRBD1 (5 bases). CDR3 length: 12 residues. Trimming took off 6 bases at V and 6 bases at J, with 10 bases between the two ends. Per the germline V gene, CDR1 is MNHNS and CDR2 is SASEGT.

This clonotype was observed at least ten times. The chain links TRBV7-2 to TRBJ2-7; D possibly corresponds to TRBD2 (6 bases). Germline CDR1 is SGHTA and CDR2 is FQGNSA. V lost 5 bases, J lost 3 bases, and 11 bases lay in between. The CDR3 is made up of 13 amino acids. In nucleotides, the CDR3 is TGTGCCAGCAGCATGGGGGGAAACTACGAGCAGTACTTC. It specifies CASSMGGNYEQYF.

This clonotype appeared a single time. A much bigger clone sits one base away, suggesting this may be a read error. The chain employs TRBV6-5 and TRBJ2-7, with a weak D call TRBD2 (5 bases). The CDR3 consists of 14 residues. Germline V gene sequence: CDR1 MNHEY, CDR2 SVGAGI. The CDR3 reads CASSSGLGSWEQCF. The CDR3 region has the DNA TGTGCCAGCAGTTCCGGGCTGGGCTCTTGGGAGCAGTGCTTC.

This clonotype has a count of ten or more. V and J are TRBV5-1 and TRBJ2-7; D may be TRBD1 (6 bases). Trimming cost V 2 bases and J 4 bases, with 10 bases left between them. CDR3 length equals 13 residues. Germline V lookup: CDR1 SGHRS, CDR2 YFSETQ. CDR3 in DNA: TGCGCCAGCAGCTTAACAGGGTTTTACGAGCAGTACTTC. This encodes CASSLTGFYEQYF.

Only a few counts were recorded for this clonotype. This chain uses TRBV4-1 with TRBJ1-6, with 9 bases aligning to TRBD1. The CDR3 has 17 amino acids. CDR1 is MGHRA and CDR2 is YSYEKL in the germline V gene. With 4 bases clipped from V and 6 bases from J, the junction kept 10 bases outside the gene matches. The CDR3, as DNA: TGCGCCAGCAGCCCAGGAGGGACAGGGTTGGGTAATTCACCCCTCCACTTT. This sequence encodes CASSPGGTGLGNSPLHF.

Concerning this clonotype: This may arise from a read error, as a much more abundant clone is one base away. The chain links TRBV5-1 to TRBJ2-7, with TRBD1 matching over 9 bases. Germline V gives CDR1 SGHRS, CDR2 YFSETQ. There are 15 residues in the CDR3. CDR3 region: CASSPGWTGVYVQYF. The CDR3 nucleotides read TGCGCCAGCAGCCCTGGGTGGACAGGGGTCTACGTGCAGTACTTC.

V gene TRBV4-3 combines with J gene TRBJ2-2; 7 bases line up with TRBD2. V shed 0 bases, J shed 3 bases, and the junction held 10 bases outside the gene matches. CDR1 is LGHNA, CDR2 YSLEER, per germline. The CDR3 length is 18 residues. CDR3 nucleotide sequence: TGCGCCAGCAGCCAAGATAGGGATCTAGCGGTTCACACCGGGGAGCTGTTTTTT. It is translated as CASSQDRDLAVHTGELFF.

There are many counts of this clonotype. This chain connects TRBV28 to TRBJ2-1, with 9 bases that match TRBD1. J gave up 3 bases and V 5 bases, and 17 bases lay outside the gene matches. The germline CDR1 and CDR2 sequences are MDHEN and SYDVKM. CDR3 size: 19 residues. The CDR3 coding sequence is TGTGCCAGCAGTCCAGGGGACAGGGTAGGATTGGGGTTCTACAATGAGCAGTTCTTC. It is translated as CASSPGDRVGLGFYNEQFF.

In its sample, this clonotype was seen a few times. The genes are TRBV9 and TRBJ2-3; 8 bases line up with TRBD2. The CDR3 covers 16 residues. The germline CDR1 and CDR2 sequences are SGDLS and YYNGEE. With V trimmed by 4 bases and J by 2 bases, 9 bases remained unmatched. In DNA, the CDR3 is TGTGCCAGCAGCACTCGAAATAGCGGGAACACAGATACGCAGTATTTT. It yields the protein CASSTRNSGNTDTQYF.

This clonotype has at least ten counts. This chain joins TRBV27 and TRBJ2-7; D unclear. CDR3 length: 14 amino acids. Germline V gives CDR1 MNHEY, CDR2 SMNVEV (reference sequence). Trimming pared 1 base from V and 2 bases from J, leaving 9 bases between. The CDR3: CASSLFGPTYEQYF. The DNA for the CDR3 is TGTGCCAGCAGTTTATTTGGCCCGACCTACGAGCAGTACTTC.

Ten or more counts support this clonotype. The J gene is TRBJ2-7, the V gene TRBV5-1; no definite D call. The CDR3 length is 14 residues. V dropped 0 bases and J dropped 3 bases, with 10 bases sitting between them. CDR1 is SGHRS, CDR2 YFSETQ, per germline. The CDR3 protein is CASSLVPTNYEQYF. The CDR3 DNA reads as TGCGCCAGCAGCTTGGTCCCGACAAACTACGAGCAGTACTTC.

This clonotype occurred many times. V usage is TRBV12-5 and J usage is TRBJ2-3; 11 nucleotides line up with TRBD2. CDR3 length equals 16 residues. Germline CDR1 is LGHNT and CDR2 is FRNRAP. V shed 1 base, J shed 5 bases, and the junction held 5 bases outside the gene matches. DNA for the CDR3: TGTGCTAGTGGTTTGGGCACTAGCGGGAGTTTAGATACGCAGTATTTT. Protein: CASGLGTSGSLDTQYF. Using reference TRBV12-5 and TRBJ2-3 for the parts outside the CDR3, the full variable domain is DARVTQTPRHKVTEMGQEVTMRCQPILGHNTVFWYRQTMMQGLELLAYFRNRAPLDDSGMPKDRFSAEMPDATLATLKIQPSEPRDSAVYFCASGLGTSGSLDTQYFGPGTRLTVL.

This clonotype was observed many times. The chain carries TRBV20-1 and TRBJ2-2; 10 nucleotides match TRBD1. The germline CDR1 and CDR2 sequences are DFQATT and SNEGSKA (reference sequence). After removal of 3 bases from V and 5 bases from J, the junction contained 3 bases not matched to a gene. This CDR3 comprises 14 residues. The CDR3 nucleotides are TGCAGTGCTAGGGGACAGGGGTTAACCGGGGAGCTGTTTTTT. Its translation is CSARGQGLTGELFF.

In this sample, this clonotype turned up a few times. Here the CDR3 reads CAWSVLRPADTGELFF. In DNA, the CDR3 is TGTGCCTGGAGTGTACTTAGACCCGCGGACACCGGGGAGCTGTTTTTT. This sequence joins TRBV30 and TRBJ2-2; no reliable D call. The CDR3 spans 16 residues. Trimming took 0 bases from V and 3 from J, leaving 14 bases between them. The germline V gene has CDR1 GTSNPN and CDR2 SVGIG (reference sequence).

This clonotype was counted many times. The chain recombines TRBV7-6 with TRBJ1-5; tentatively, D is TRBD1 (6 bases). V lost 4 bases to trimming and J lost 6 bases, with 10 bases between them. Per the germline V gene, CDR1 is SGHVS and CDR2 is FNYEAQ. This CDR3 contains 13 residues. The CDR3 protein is CASSSGEGQPQHF. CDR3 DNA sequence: TGTGCCAGCAGCTCAGGGGAGGGTCAGCCCCAGCATTTT.

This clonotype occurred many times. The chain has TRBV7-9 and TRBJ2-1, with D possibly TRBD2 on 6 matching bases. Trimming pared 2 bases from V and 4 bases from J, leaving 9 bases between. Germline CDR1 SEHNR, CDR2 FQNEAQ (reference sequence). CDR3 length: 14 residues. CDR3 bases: TGTGCCAGCAGCTTACTAGCGCCTTACAATGAGCAGTTCTTC. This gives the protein CASSLLAPYNEQFF.

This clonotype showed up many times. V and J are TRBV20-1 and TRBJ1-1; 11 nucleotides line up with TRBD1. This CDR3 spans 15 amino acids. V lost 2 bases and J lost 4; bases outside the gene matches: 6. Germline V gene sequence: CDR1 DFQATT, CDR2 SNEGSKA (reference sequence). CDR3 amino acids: CSARRTGGAGTEAFF. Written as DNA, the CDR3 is TGCAGTGCTAGACGGACAGGGGGCGCGGGCACTGAAGCTTTCTTT.

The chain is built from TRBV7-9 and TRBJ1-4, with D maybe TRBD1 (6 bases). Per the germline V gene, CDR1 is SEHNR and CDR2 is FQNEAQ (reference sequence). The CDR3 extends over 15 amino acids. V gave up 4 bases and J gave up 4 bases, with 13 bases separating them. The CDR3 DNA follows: TGTGCCAGCAGCTCAGCGCAGGGGAGTAATGAAAAACTGTTTTTT. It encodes CASSSAQGSNEKLFF.

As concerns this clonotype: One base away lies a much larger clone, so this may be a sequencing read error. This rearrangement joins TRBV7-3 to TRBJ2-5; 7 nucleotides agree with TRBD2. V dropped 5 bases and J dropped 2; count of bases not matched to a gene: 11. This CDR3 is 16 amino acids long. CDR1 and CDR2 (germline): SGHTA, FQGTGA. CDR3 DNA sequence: TGTGCCAGCAGCCCGGATGGAGCGGGGTTACAAGAGACCCAGTACTTC. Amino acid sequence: CASSPDGAGLQETQYF.

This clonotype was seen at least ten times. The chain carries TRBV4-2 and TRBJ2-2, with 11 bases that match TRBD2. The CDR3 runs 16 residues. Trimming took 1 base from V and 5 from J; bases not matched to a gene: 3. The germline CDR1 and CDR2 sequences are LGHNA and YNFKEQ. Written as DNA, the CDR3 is TGTGCCAGCAGCCAAGTAGCGGGAGGGGGAACCGGGGAGCTGTTTTTT. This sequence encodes CASSQVAGGGTGELFF.

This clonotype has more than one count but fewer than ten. This chain's CDR3 is CASSLLTSGAYEQYF. The CDR3 DNA is TGTGCCAGCAGTTTATTGACTAGCGGAGCCTACGAGCAGTACTTC. The chain uses TRBV27 and TRBJ2-7; 9 bases are shared with TRBD2. Per the germline V gene, CDR1 is MNHEY and CDR2 is SMNVEV (reference sequence). Losses at the gene ends were 1 base for V and 2 bases for J; bases not matched to a gene: 3. CDR3 size: 15 residues.

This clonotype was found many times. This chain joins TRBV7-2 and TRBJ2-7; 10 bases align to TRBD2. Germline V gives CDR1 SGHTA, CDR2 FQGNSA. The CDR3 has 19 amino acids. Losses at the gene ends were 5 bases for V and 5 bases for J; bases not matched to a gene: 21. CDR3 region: CASSLRAVMFLAGVNEQYF. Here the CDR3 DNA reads TGTGCCAGCAGCCTACGTGCGGTAATGTTTCTAGCGGGAGTGAACGAGCAGTACTTC. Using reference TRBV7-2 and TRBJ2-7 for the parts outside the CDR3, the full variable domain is GAGVSQSPSNKVTEKGKDVELRCDPISGHTALYWYRQSLGQGLEFLIYFQGNSAPDKSGLPSDRFSAERTGGSVSTLTIQRTQQEDSAVYLCASSLRAVMFLAGVNEQYFGPGTRLTVT.

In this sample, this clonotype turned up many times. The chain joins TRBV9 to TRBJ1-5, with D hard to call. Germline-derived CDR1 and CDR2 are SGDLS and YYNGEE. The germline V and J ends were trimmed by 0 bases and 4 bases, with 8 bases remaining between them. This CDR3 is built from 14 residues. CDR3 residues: CASSVGDGNQPQHF. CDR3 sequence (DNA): TGTGCCAGCAGCGTAGGAGACGGTAATCAGCCCCAGCATTTT.

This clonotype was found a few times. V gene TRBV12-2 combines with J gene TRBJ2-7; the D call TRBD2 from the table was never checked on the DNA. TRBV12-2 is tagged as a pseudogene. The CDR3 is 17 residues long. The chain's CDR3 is CASRLGKSPEDFYEQYF. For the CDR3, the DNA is TGTGCAAGTCGCTTAGGAAAAAGTCCGGAGGATTTCTACGAGCAGTACTTC.

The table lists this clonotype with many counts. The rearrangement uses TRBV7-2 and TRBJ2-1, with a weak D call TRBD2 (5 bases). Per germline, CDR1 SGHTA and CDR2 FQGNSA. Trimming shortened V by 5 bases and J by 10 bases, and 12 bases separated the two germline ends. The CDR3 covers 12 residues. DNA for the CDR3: TGTGCCAGCAGCCCTGGACTTCTAGAGCAGTTCTTC. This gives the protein CASSPGLLEQFF.

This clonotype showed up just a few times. As DNA, the CDR3 is TGCGCCAGCAGCCAAGCTGTGGATACTGAAGCTTTCTTT. Translation: CASSQAVDTEAFF. V and J are TRBV4-3 and TRBJ1-1, with unresolved D. V lost 1 base and J 5 bases, leaving 8 bases between the germline ends. CDR1 LGHNA and CDR2 YSLEER come from the germline V gene. This CDR3 region has 13 residues.

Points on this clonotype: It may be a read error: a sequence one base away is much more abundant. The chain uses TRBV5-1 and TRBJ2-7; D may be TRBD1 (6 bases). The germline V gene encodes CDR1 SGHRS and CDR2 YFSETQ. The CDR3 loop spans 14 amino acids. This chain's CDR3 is CASSLTGPSYGQYF. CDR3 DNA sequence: TGCGCCAGCAGCTTGACAGGGCCCTCTTACGGGCAGTACTTC.

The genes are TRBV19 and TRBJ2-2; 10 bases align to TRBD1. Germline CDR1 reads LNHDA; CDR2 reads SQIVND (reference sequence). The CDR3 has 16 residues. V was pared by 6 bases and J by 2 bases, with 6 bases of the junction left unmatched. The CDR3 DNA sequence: TGTGCCAGTAGACCCGGGGACAGGGGAAACACCGGGGAGCTGTTTTTT. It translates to CASRPGDRGNTGELFF.

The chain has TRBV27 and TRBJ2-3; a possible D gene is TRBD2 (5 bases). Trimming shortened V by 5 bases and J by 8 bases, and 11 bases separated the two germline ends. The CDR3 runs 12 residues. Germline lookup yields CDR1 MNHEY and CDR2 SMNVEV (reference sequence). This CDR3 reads CASSALAGTQYF. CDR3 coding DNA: TGTGCCAGCAGTGCTCTAGCTGGTACGCAGTATTTT.